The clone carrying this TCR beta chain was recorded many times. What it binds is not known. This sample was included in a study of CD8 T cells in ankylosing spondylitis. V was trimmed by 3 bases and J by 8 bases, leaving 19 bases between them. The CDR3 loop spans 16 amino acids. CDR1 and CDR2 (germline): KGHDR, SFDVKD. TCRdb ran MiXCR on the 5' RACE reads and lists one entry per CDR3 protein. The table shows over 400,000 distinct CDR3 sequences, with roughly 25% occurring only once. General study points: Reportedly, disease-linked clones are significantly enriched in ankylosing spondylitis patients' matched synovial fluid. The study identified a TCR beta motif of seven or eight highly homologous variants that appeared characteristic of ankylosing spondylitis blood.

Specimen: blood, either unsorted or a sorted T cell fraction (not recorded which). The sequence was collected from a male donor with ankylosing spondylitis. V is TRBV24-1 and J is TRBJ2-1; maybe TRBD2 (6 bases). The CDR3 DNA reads TGTGCCACCAGTGATACGGGACTCCAATTCAACGATGAGCAGTTCTTC. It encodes CATSDTGLQFNDEQFF.